This paragraph covers one T cell receptor beta chain sequence. This entry is derived from a study of blood T cell repertoires in COVID-19. Original handling: Amplification of reference gene primers provided the estimated nucleated cell counts. Generated by immunoSEQ multiplex PCR, the TCRdb table keeps only in-frame clones and is missing some. From that table come the V and J calls and clone size; the DNA was used to work out D and trimming. The data show more than 150,000 clones, about 86% seen once. V was pared by 0 bases and J by 3 bases, with 21 bases between. The CDR3 loop spans 19 amino acids. Germline V gives CDR1 LNHNV, CDR2 YYDKDF (reference sequence).

The clonotype comes from a man in his 60s with acute or convalescent COVID-19. Source material: peripheral blood. The chain recombines TRBV15 with TRBJ1-5, with a weak D call TRBD1 (5 bases). CDR3 sequence reads: CATSRDRRGPGNINQPQHF. The CDR3 DNA reads as TGTGCCACCAGCAGAGATCGGAGGGGCCCAGGCAACATCAATCAGCCCCAGCATTTT.